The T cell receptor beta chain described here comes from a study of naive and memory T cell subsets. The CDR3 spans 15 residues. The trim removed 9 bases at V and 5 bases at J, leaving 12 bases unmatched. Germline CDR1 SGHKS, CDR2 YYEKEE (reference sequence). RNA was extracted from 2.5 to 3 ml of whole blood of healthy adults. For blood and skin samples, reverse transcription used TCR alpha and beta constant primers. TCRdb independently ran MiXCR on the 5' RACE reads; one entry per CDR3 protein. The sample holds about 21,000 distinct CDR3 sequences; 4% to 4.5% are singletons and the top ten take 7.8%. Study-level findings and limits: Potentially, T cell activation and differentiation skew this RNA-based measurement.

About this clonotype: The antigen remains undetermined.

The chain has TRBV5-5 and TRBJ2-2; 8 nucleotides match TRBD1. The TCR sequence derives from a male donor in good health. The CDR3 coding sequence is TGTGCCACCCGCAGGGAGAACAGGGGGACCGGGGAGCTGTTTTTT. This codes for CATRRENRGTGELFF.